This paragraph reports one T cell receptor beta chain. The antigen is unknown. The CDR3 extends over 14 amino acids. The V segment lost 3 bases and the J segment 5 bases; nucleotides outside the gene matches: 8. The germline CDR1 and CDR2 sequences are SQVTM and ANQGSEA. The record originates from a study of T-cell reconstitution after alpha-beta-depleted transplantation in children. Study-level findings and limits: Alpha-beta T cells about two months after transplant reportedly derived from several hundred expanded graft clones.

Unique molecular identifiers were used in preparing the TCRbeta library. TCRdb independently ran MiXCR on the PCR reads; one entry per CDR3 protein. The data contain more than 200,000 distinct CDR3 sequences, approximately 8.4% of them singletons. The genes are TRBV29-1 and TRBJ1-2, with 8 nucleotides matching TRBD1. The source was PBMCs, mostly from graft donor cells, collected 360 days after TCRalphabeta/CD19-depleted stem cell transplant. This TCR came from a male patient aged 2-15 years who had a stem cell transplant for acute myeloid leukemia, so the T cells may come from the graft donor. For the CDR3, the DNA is TGCAGCGTTGATGGGGCAGGGGGCTCGTATGGCTACACCTTC. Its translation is CSVDGAGGSYGYTF.